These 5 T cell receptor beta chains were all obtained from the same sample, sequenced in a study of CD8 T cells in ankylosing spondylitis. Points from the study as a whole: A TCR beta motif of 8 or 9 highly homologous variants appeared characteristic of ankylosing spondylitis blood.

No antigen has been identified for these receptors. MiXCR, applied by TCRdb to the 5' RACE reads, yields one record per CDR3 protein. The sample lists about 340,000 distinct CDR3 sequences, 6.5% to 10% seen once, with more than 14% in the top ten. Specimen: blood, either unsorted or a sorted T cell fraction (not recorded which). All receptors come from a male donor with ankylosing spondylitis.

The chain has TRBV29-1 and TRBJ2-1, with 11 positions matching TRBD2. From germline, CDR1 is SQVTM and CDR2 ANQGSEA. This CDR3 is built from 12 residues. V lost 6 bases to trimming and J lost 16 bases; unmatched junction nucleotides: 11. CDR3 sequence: CSVRTSGPKGFF. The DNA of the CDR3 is TGCAGCGTGAGGACTAGCGGGCCCAAGGGTTTCTTC.

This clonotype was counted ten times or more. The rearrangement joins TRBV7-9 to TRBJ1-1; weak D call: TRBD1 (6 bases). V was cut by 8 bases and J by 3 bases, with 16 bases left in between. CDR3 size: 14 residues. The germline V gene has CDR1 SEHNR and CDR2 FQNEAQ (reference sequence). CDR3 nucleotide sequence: TGTGCCAGCTTTAGGGGGGGGTCTGACACTGAAGCTTTCTTT. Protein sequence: CASFRGGSDTEAFF. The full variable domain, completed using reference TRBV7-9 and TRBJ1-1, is DTGVSQNPRHKITKRGQNVTFRCDPISEHNRLYWYRQTLGQGPEFLTYFQNEAQLEKSRLLSDRFSAERPKGSFSTLEIQRTEQGDSAMYLCASFRGGSDTEAFFGQGTRLTVV.

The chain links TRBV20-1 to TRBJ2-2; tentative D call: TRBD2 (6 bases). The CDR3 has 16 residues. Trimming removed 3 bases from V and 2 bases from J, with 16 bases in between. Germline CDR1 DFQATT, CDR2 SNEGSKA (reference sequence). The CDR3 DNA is TGCAGTGCTAGTCAACTCCCAGCGGGTAACACCGGGGAGCTGTTTTTT. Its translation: CSASQLPAGNTGELFF.

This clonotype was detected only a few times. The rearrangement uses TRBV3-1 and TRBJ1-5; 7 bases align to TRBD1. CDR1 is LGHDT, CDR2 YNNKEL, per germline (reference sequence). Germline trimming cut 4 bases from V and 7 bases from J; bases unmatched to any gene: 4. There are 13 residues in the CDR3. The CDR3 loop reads CASSRDRDQPQHF. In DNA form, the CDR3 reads TGTGCCAGCAGCCGCGACAGGGACCAGCCCCAGCATTTT.

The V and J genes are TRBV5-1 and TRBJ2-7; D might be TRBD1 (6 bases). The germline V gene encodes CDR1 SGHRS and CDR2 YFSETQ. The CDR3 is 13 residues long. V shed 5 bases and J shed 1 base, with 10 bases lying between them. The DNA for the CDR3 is TGCGCCAGCAGTCGACAGGAATCCTACGAGCAGTACTTC. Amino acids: CASSRQESYEQYF. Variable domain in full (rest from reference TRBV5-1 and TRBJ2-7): KAGVTQTPRYLIKTRGQQVTLSCSPISGHRSVSWYQQTPGQGLQFLFEYFSETQRNKGNFPGRFSGRQFSNSRSEMNVSTLELGDSALYLCASSRQESYEQYFGPGTRLTVT.